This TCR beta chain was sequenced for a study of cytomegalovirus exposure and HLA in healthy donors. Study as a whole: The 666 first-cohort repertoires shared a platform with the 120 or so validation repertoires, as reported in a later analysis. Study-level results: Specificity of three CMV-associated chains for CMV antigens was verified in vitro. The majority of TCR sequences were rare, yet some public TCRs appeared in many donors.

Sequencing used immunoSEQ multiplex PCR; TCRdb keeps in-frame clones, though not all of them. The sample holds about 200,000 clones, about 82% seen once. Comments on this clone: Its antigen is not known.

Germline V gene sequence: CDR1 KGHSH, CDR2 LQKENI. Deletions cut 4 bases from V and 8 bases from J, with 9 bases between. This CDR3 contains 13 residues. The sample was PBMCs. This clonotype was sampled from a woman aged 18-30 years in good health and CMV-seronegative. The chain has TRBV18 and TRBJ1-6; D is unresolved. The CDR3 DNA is TGTGCCAGCTCACTGGTCAGTGATTCACCCCTCCACTTT. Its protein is CASSLVSDSPLHF.